These 18 T cell receptor beta chains were all obtained from the same sample, sequenced in a study of tumor and adjacent non-tumor tissue in lung cancer. Three rounds of nested PCR, following a modified ARM-PCR protocol, produced the TCRbeta library. TCRdb re-derived calls from the multiplex PCR reads in MiXCR, one entry per CDR3 protein. The sample contains 120,000 or so distinct CDR3 sequences, roughly 64% of which appear only once. RNA was extracted from bulk tissue without any cell sorting. The sample comprised lung tumor tissue. The receptors shown here come from a man younger than 40 with non-small cell lung cancer.

Remarks on this clonotype: A much larger clonotype is one base distant, so this may be a read error. The chain has TRBV4-3 and TRBJ1-1; perhaps TRBD1 as D (5 bases). CDR3 length: 19 amino acids. Germline V lookup: CDR1 LGHNA, CDR2 YSLEER. The V end lost 0 bases, the J end lost 0 bases, and 20 bases lay between the germline ends. CDR3 nucleotides: TGCGCCAGCAGCCAAGAACTTAGGCATGGGGCTGGCATGAACACTGAAGCTTTCTTT. Amino acids: CASSQELRHGAGMNTEAFF.

In regard to this clonotype: Sequence at one end of the junction differs from germline and may be a read error. The chain links TRBV20-1 to TRBJ2-3, with D possibly matching TRBD2 (6 bases). This CDR3 is 15 amino acids long. CDR1 is DFQATT, CDR2 SNEGSKA, per germline (reference sequence). This chain's CDR3 is CSPSPLGGASDTQYF. In nucleotides, the CDR3 is TGCAGTCCTTCGCCCCTCGGCGGGGCCTCAGATACACAGTATTTT.

This clonotype was counted only a few times. A read error may explain this, as a much larger clone is one base away. The V and J genes are TRBV11-2 and TRBJ1-4; tentative D call: TRBD1 (5 bases). From germline, CDR1 is SGHAT and CDR2 FQNNGV. This CDR3 region has 15 residues. The CDR3 here is CASSLPGVTKEKLSF. Written as DNA, the CDR3 is TGTGCCAGCAGCTTACCGGGGGTTACTAAAGAAAAACTGTCTTTT. The full variable domain, rest sourced from reference TRBV11-2 and TRBJ1-4, is EAGVAQSPRYKIIEKRQSVAFWCNPISGHATLYWYQQILGQGPKLLIQFQNNGVVDDSQLPKDRFSAERLKGVDSTLKIQPAKLEDSAVYLCASSLPGVTKEKLSFGSGTQLSVL.

This CDR3 is CASSYSWEAREKLFF. In DNA, the CDR3 is TGTGCCAGCAGTTACTCGTGGGAGGCAAGGGAAAAACTGTTTTTT. This chain uses TRBV6-6 with TRBJ1-4; D uncertain. The germline gives CDR1 MNHNY, CDR2 SVGAGI (reference sequence). CDR3 length: 15 residues. Trimming took off 0 bases at V and 8 bases at J, with 13 bases between the two ends.

A few counts support this clonotype. This rearrangement joins TRBV7-3 to TRBJ2-3; D gene unclear. In germline, CDR1 is SGHTA, CDR2 FQGTGA. The V end was cut by 2 bases, the J end by 5 bases, with 8 bases between. This CDR3 region has 13 residues. The CDR3 sequence: CASSLAPRDTQYF. The CDR3 DNA sequence: TGTGCCAGCAGCTTAGCCCCAAGAGATACGCAGTATTTT. Combining the CDR3 with reference TRBV7-3 and TRBJ2-3 gives the whole variable domain GAGVSQTPSNKVTEKGKYVELRCDPISGHTALYWYRQSLGQGPEFLIYFQGTGAADDSGLPNDRFFAVRPEGSVSTLKIQRTERGDSAVYLCASSLAPRDTQYFGPGTRLTVL.

This clonotype was counted a single time. CDR3 DNA sequence: TGTGCCAGCAGCTTCCGGGACAGGACACGAGGTACGCAGTATTTT. Translation gives CASSFRDRTRGTQYF. The rearrangement links TRBV7-8 to TRBJ2-3; 8 bases fit TRBD1. Germline V gene data show CDR1 as SGHVS and CDR2 as FQNEAQ. The length of the CDR3 is 15 residues. V trimming: 3 bases; J trimming: 8 bases; junction bases outside the gene matches: 10.

This clonotype was counted a few times. The J gene is TRBJ2-2, the V gene TRBV7-8; 9 bases line up with TRBD2. The CDR3 is 17 amino acids. With 5 bases clipped from V and 3 bases from J, the junction kept 10 bases outside the gene matches. Germline-derived CDR1 and CDR2 are SGHVS and FQNEAQ. The CDR3 is CASSLYPAGGYTGELFF. The CDR3 DNA reads as TGTGCCAGCAGCCTATACCCGGCGGGAGGGTACACCGGGGAGCTGTTTTTT.

The table lists this clonotype with a few counts. The chain recombines TRBV11-2 with TRBJ2-5; 7 bases are shared with TRBD2. Unmatched junction bases numbered 14, after V lost 6 bases and J lost 10 bases. The CDR3 is 14 residues long. In germline, CDR1 is SGHAT, CDR2 FQNNGV. The CDR3 is CASSLLLADTIQYF. Written as DNA, the CDR3 is TGTGCCAGCAGTCTTCTGCTAGCGGACACGATCCAGTACTTC.

As to this clonotype: A clone one base away is much larger, so this may be a read error. No conserved phenylalanine or tryptophan is present at the end of the CDR3, so a read error is the likely explanation. The V and J genes are TRBV6-6 and TRBJ2-3; D unresolved. From germline, CDR1 is MNHNY and CDR2 SVGAGI (reference sequence). V lost 6 bases, J lost 1 base, and 8 bases lay in between. This CDR3 has 13 residues. The chain's CDR3 is CASRPDGTDTQYI. The CDR3 DNA reads TGTGCCAGCAGACCGGACGGCACAGATACGCAGTATATT.

The V gene is TRBV20-1, the J gene TRBJ2-5; TRBD2 is a possible D gene (7 bases). Germline V CDR1 and CDR2: DFQATT, SNEGSKA (reference sequence). The CDR3 has 16 residues. The CDR3 sequence: CGDRLSRGADAETQYF. The CDR3, as DNA: TGCGGTGATAGACTATCCCGGGGGGCAGATGCGGAGACCCAGTACTTC.

This chain uses TRBV5-1 with TRBJ2-1; no reliable D call. V was cut by 0 bases and J by 5 bases, with 9 bases left in between. The CDR3 contains 14 residues. Per the germline V gene, CDR1 is SGHRS and CDR2 is YFSETQ. The CDR3 DNA reads TGCGCCAGCAGCTTGGCACAGAACAACAATGAGCAGTTCTTC. It is translated as CASSLAQNNNEQFF.

In regard to this clonotype: The junction and the germline gene differ at one end; a read error may be behind it. This chain connects TRBV29-1 to TRBJ2-5; a possible D gene is TRBD2 (5 bases). Germline loops: CDR1 SQVTM, CDR2 ANQGSEA. This CDR3 contains 13 residues. The CDR3 DNA sequence: TGCATCGTTGGTCAGAAGCGGCGAAGGGCCCAGTACTTC. This gives the protein CIVGQKRRRAQYF. Full variable domain (rest looked up from reference TRBV29-1 and TRBJ2-5): SAVISQKPSRDICQRGTSLTIQCQVDSQVTMMFWYRQQPGQSLTLIATANQGSEATYESGFVIDKFPISRPNLTFSTLTVSNMSPEDSSIYLCIVGQKRRRAQYFGPGTRLLVL.

This chain links TRBV11-2 with TRBJ2-5; D possibly matches TRBD1 or TRBD2 (5 bases each). The CDR3 sequence is 13 residues long. CDR1 and CDR2 from the germline V gene are SGHAT and FQNNGV. Trimming took off 5 bases at V and 4 bases at J, with 11 bases between the two ends. The CDR3 loop reads CASSRLRGETQYF. DNA of the CDR3: TGTGCCAGCAGCCGGCTGAGGGGAGAGACCCAGTACTTC.

This clonotype has just a few counts. A much larger clone differs from this one at a single base, so this may be a read error. The chain employs TRBV12-3 or TRBV12-4 and TRBJ2-3, with D uncertain. The CDR3 has 12 residues. V lost 3 bases and J 5 bases, leaving 6 bases between the germline ends. DNA of the CDR3: TGTGCCAGCAGTTTTCCCAGAGATACGCAGTATTTT. Translation gives CASSFPRDTQYF.

The J gene is TRBJ1-1, the V gene TRBV11-2; D gene ambiguous. The CDR3 loop spans 12 amino acids. Deletions cut 3 bases from V and 2 bases from J, with 4 bases between. Germline CDR1 and CDR2: SGHAT and FQNNGV. The CDR3 sequence is CASSFYNTEAFF. The CDR3 region has the DNA TGTGCCAGCAGCTTCTATAACACTGAAGCTTTCTTT.

This clonotype appeared a few times. CDR3 bases: TGCGCCAGCAGCCGGGGAGACAGGTCCGGGGAGCTGTTTTTT. This sequence encodes CASSRGDRSGELFF. The rearrangement links TRBV4-3 to TRBJ2-2, with D possibly matching TRBD1 (6 bases). Trimming pared 4 bases from V and 6 bases from J, leaving 12 bases between. The CDR3 has 14 amino acids. Germline-derived CDR1 and CDR2 are LGHNA and YSLEER.

In its sample, this clonotype was seen a few times. One junction end disagrees with the germline gene, perhaps due to a read error. The J gene is TRBJ1-2, the V gene TRBV6-2 or TRBV6-3, with D perhaps matching TRBD1 (5 bases). Per the germline V gene, CDR1 is MNHEY and CDR2 is SVGEGT. This CDR3 comprises 12 residues. CDR3 sequence reads: CASSQGVYGYAF. The DNA for the CDR3 is TGTGCCAGCAGCCAGGGAGTCTATGGCTACGCCTTC.

V usage is TRBV4-1 and J usage is TRBJ2-3; perhaps TRBD2 as D (5 bases). The CDR3 runs 13 residues. The germline CDR1 and CDR2 sequences are MGHRA and YSYEKL. The V gene lost 3 bases and the J gene lost 4 bases, with 8 bases spanning the gap. CDR3 protein: CASSQGEADTQYF. The CDR3 nucleotides are TGCGCCAGCAGCCAGGGAGAGGCAGATACGCAGTATTTT.